These 14 T cell receptor beta chains were sequenced from one sample in a study of cytomegalovirus exposure and HLA in healthy donors. Use of 60 Vbeta and 13 Jbeta primers characterized the PCR. The repertoire was sequenced with immunoSEQ multiplex PCR; TCRdb's copy has only in-frame clones and lacks some. The profile shows over 150,000 clones, 70% to 80% of them singletons. The sequenced material came from PBMCs. The source is a woman aged 25 to 39 in good health and CMV-seronegative.

This clone has ten or more counts. The same CDR3 is also encoded by other DNA sequences in this sample. The V call is TRBV13, the J call TRBJ2-3, with TRBD2 identical over 8 bases. The CDR3 covers 15 residues. Germline values: CDR1 PRHDT, CDR2 FYEKMQ (reference sequence). The trim removed 4 bases at V and 3 bases at J, leaving 6 bases unmatched. The chain's CDR3 is CASSSGGSFTDTQYF. In nucleotides, the CDR3 is TGTGCCAGCAGCTCGGGGGGGTCTTTTACAGATACGCAGTATTTT.

The rearrangement links TRBV7-9 to TRBJ2-5, with D unclear. The DNA matches TRBJ2-7 better at its end, which makes the J call doubtful. This CDR3 contains 15 residues. CDR1 is SEHNR and CDR2 is FQNEAQ in the germline V gene (reference sequence). The DNA for the CDR3 is TGTGCCAGCAGCCCGACACAACCCTCGATTTACGAGCAGTACTTC. Its translation: CASSPTQPSIYEQYF.

V usage is TRBV28 and J usage is TRBJ1-1; maybe TRBD1 (6 bases). Germline V gives CDR1 MDHEN, CDR2 SYDVKM. Trimming took off 3 bases at V and 0 bases at J, with 11 bases between the two ends. This CDR3 is built from 15 residues. CDR3 coding DNA: TGTGCCAGCAGTTTTCTGCAGGGGCTGAACACTGAAGCTTTCTTT. Its protein product is CASSFLQGLNTEAFF.

The chain has TRBV27 and TRBJ2-2; a possible D gene is TRBD2 (5 bases). Per germline, CDR1 MNHEY and CDR2 SMNVEV (reference sequence). The CDR3 loop spans 14 amino acids. V was cut by 3 bases and J by 4 bases, with 9 bases left in between. The DNA of the CDR3 is TGTGCCAGCAGTTTGGAGGCAGTCACCGGGGAGCTGTTTTTT. Protein sequence: CASSLEAVTGELFF.

The rearrangement joins TRBV19 to TRBJ1-1, with 7 nucleotides matching TRBD1. Germline CDR1 LNHDA, CDR2 SQIVND (reference sequence). V trimming: 6 bases; J trimming: 5 bases; junction bases outside the gene matches: 9. The CDR3 sequence is 14 residues long. The CDR3 loop reads CASSGQAPGTEAFF. The DNA of the CDR3 is TGTGCCAGTAGCGGACAGGCCCCTGGGACTGAAGCTTTCTTT.

CDR3 DNA: TGCGCCAGCAGCAGGGACAGCGGTAATGGAAACACCATATATTTT. The encoded protein is CASSRDSGNGNTIYF. This chain joins TRBV5-1 and TRBJ1-3, with 7 bases lining up with TRBD1. Germline CDR1 SGHRS, CDR2 YFSETQ. The CDR3 extends over 15 amino acids. V dropped 4 bases and J dropped 3; count of bases not matched to a gene: 7.

This sequence joins TRBV9 and TRBJ1-5, with D possibly TRBD1 on 5 matching bases. Per germline, CDR1 SGDLS and CDR2 YYNGEE. The CDR3 spans 14 residues. Deletions cut 4 bases from V and 5 bases from J, with 13 bases between. CDR3 coding DNA: TGTGCCAGCAGCTCCTCGACAGACTATCAGCCCCAGCATTTT. Protein sequence: CASSSSTDYQPQHF.

The rearrangement joins TRBV7-3 to TRBJ1-1, with no clear D. Trimming took 5 bases from V and 0 from J, leaving 7 bases between them. Germline V gene data show CDR1 as SGHTA and CDR2 as FQGTGA. CDR3 size: 13 residues. CDR3 region: CASSPHMNTEAFF. The CDR3 DNA sequence: TGTGCCAGCAGCCCACACATGAACACTGAAGCTTTCTTT.

This clone has only a few counts. The CDR3 region has the DNA TGTGCCTGGAGTGTAATAGGCGGGAGTGCAGATACGCAGTATTTT. Translating it yields CAWSVIGGSADTQYF. The V and J genes are TRBV30 and TRBJ2-3, with 7 nucleotides matching TRBD2. CDR3 length: 15 residues. Germline V gene lookup returns CDR1 GTSNPN and CDR2 SVGIG (reference sequence). V was clipped by 0 bases and J by 4 bases; unmatched bases: 7.

The V call is TRBV15, the J call TRBJ1-3; no definite D call. V dropped 3 bases and J dropped 0 bases, with 15 bases sitting between them. CDR1 and CDR2 from the germline V gene are LNHNV and YYDKDF (reference sequence). This CDR3 contains 17 residues. The DNA for the CDR3 is TGTGCCACCAGCAGGGACTCCGCTACCCTCTCTGGAAACACCATATATTTT. It translates to CATSRDSATLSGNTIYF.

The V gene is TRBV2, the J gene TRBJ2-2; tentative D call: TRBD1 (5 bases). V was pared by 1 base and J by 7 bases, with 10 bases between. The CDR3 totals 14 residues. Germline CDR1 and CDR2: SNHLY and FYNNEI. The CDR3 region has the DNA TGTGCCAGCAGTGAAGAGGGGCAGGGCGGGGAGCTGTTTTTT. This codes for CASSEEGQGGELFF.

V and J are TRBV2 and TRBJ2-7; D possibly corresponds to TRBD1 (5 bases). The V end lost 6 bases, the J end lost 10 bases, and 16 bases lay between the germline ends. Germline CDR1 reads SNHLY; CDR2 reads FYNNEI. CDR3 length equals 12 residues. DNA of the CDR3: TGTGCCAGCAGCCCAGACAGCGCCGTCCAGTACTTC. Protein: CASSPDSAVQYF.

The chain is built from TRBV9 and TRBJ2-2; TRBD1 agrees at 9 bases. This CDR3 is built from 15 residues. The V and J ends lost 3 bases and 2 bases, in that order; junction bases with no gene match: 2. The germline gives CDR1 SGDLS, CDR2 YYNGEE. CDR3 loop: CASSATGGNTGELFF. DNA of the CDR3: TGTGCCAGCAGCGCAACAGGGGGCAACACCGGGGAGCTGTTTTTT.

This sequence joins TRBV28 and TRBJ1-4; no firm D call. CDR1 and CDR2 from the germline V gene are MDHEN and SYDVKM. V was pared by 3 bases and J by 16 bases, with 15 bases between. The CDR3 is 12 amino acids. CDR3 sequence: CASSLYPGLPFF. Here the CDR3 DNA reads TGTGCCAGCAGTTTGTACCCGGGTCTCCCGTTTTTT.